The following is a TCR beta chain sequence with its context. Its target antigen remains unknown. Base qualities are missing; no much larger clone stands one base away. These data originate in a study of control samples from healthy donors and cancer patients (dated by TCRdb to the early 2020s). The library was produced with the immunoSEQ multiplex PCR assay. TCRdb took over this immuneACCESS table, retaining in-frame rearrangements with V and J assigned. Such tables are incomplete; in checked studies, under half of the missing clones stem from an unresolved V gene, and the remainder is unexplained. This sample is represented by approximately 170,000 clones; 92% of them were singletons. 0.65% to 0.85% of the sample comes from the top ten. From the cysteine through the phenylalanine, the CDR3 covers 12 amino acids. The sequence is cut down to CDR3 DNA, 36 bases in frame from base 1. Taken from the germline V gene (reference sequence), the CDR1 and CDR2 loops are PRHDT and FYEKMQ. V gives up 0 bases and J gives up 7 bases, and the segment between their germline ends measures 7 bases.

This TCR was recovered from a woman in her twenties or thirties in good health. The chain is encoded by TRBV13 joined to TRBJ2-7; no D segment can be confidently identified. The sample was blood. The CDR3 region: CASSLGGLEQYF. The nucleotide sequence is TGTGCCAGCAGCTTAGGGGGGTTGGAGCAGTACTTC.